The 8 T cell receptor beta chains below were found in one sample sequenced in a study of T cells in Graves' hyperthyroidism and ophthalmopathy. The investigators amplified TCR beta CDR3 regions from RNA transcripts. The HTBI set primed first-round TCR CDR3 RT-PCR. MiXCR, run by TCRdb on the multiplex PCR reads, gives a single entry per CDR3 protein. The data contain about 600,000 distinct CDR3 sequences, approximately 15% of them singletons. Sequencing input: blood. Every receptor here comes from a woman aged 35 to 49 with Graves' ophthalmopathy.

This clonotype was seen repeatedly, ten times or more. The chain combines TRBV18 with TRBJ2-3, with D possibly matching TRBD1 (6 bases). The CDR3 is made up of 14 amino acids. V was pared by 1 base and J by 6 bases, with 11 bases between. Germline assignment: CDR1 KGHSH and CDR2 LQKENI. This CDR3 reads CASSPRPTGDTQYF. In nucleotides, the CDR3 is TGTGCCAGCTCACCACGACCCACAGGGGATACGCAGTATTTT.

This clonotype was counted ten times or more. The rearrangement joins TRBV30 to TRBJ2-7; D ambiguous. The germline gives CDR1 GTSNPN, CDR2 SVGIG (reference sequence). The ends were cut back, 4 bases at V and 2 bases at J, with 9 bases in the middle. This CDR3 has 12 amino acids. The CDR3 spells CAWKTGPYEQYF. The CDR3 DNA is TGTGCCTGGAAAACCGGACCCTACGAGCAGTACTTC.

The chain links TRBV10-3 to TRBJ2-5; no firm D call. The ends were cut back, 0 bases at V and 1 base at J, with 6 bases in the middle. CDR1 and CDR2 (germline): ENHRY, SYGVKD. The CDR3 is 14 amino acids. CDR3 DNA sequence: TGTGCCATCAGTGAGTCTCCAGGCCAAGAGACCCAGTACTTC. This translates into CAISESPGQETQYF.

The V and J genes are TRBV28 and TRBJ1-6; D might be TRBD1 (5 bases). Germline values: CDR1 MDHEN, CDR2 SYDVKM. CDR3 length: 16 amino acids. Between the trimmed V and J ends, which lost 8 bases and 2 bases, there was a span of 16 bases. This CDR3 is CASSRRGVAYNSPLHF. The CDR3 coding sequence is TGTGCCAGCTCAAGGCGGGGGGTGGCCTATAATTCACCCCTCCACTTT. The entire variable domain, with the rest obtained from reference TRBV28 and TRBJ1-6, is as follows: DVKVTQSSRYLVKRTGEKVFLECVQDMDHENMFWYRQDPGLGLRLIYFSYDVKMKEKGDIPEGYSVSREKKERFSLILESASTNQTSMYLCASSRRGVAYNSPLHFGNGTRLTVT.

With respect to this clonotype: An end of the junction does not agree with germline; a read error may underlie this. The rearrangement links TRBV20-1 to TRBJ1-5; 7 bases fit TRBD1. The germline V gene encodes CDR1 DFQATT and CDR2 SNEGSKA (reference sequence). This CDR3 has 14 residues. CDR3 in DNA: TGCAGTGCACAACAGGGGAATAGCGATCAGCCCCAGCATTTT. This gives the protein CSAQQGNSDQPQHF.

The J gene is TRBJ1-5, the V gene TRBV10-3, with D unclear. With 2 bases removed from V and 1 base from J, the gap between germline ends came to 9 bases. Germline values: CDR1 ENHRY, CDR2 SYGVKD. This CDR3 is built from 15 residues. CDR3 in DNA: TGTGCCATCAGTGAGGAGGGATTGAGCAATCAGCCCCAGCATTTT. Translation gives CAISEEGLSNQPQHF.

This clonotype was seen at least ten times. The V and J genes are TRBV9 and TRBJ1-6; D is unresolved. Trimming pared 3 bases from V and 2 bases from J, leaving 9 bases between. The CDR3 length is 15 residues. Germline V lookup: CDR1 SGDLS, CDR2 YYNGEE. The CDR3 protein is CASSGALTYNSPLHF. The CDR3 nucleotides read TGTGCCAGCAGCGGGGCCCTGACCTATAATTCACCCCTCCACTTT.

This clonotype appeared a few times. V is TRBV20-1 and J is TRBJ1-6; 9 bases align to TRBD1. CDR3 length: 18 amino acids. Germline V gene lookup returns CDR1 DFQATT and CDR2 SNEGSKA (reference sequence). The J segment lost 8 bases and the V segment lost 1 base, leaving 15 bases of the junction unmatched. CDR3 loop: CSARGIPGQGMVHSPLHF. In DNA form, the CDR3 reads TGCAGTGCTAGAGGAATCCCGGGACAGGGAATGGTTCATTCACCCCTCCACTTT.